These T cell receptor beta chains were read from a single sample in a study of T cell responses to AZD1222 COVID-19 vaccine. Only in-frame clones appear in the TCRdb table, and some are missing; sequencing was by immunoSEQ multiplex PCR. The top ten hold roughly 3.5% of the sample, which has 150,000 or so clones, around 89% seen once. The material sequenced was peripheral blood, taken on day 0 of MenACWY control vaccination. The receptors originated from an adult in good health. Each CDR3 is given with its conserved first and last residue. A D gene is named only where the DNA matches it firmly. Part of the rows lack a size; the others show once, few, many or a class for expanded clones.

cdr3_aa | cdr3_nt | v_call | d_call | j_call | clone_size
CASSFEKLVNTIYF | TGTGCCAGCAGCTTTGAGAAACTGGTAAACACCATATATTTT | TRBV5-8 | NA | TRBJ1-3 | NA
CASSLVAGYQGSSYEQYF | TGTGCCAGCAGCTTAGTGGCGGGGTATCAGGGGAGCTCCTACGAGCAGTACTTC | TRBV7-9 | NA | TRBJ2-7 | NA
CAISEVGDTQYF | TGTGCCATCAGTGAGGTGGGCGATACGCAGTATTTT | TRBV10-3 | NA | TRBJ2-3 | NA
CASSLGLAGDGEQFF | TGTGCCAGCTCACTGGGACTAGCGGGAGACGGTGAGCAGTTCTTC | TRBV18 | TRBD2 | TRBJ2-1 | NA
CASSRGWSTEAFF | TGTGCCAGCAGCAGGGGTTGGAGCACTGAAGCTTTCTTT | TRBV7-3 | NA | TRBJ1-1 | NA
CASSSLAGQGTYGYTF | TGTGCCAGCAGCTCCCTGGCGGGACAGGGAACCTATGGCTACACCTTC | TRBV4-2 | TRBD1 | TRBJ1-2 | NA
CASSPNPGVATNEKLFF | TGTGCCAGCTCACCAAACCCAGGGGTGGCAACTAATGAAAAACTGTTTTTT | TRBV18 | NA | TRBJ1-4 | NA
CASSVATGGRHTGELFF | TGTGCCAGCAGCGTAGCTACAGGGGGCAGACACACCGGGGAGCTGTTTTTT | TRBV9 | TRBD1 | TRBJ2-2 | NA
CASTLEGSGANVLTF | TGTGCCAGCACCCTGGAGGGCTCTGGGGCCAACGTCCTGACTTTC | TRBV5-4 | NA | TRBJ2-6 | NA
CASSLPNRSAFF | TGTGCCAGCAGCCTCCCTAACAGGTCTGCTTTCTTT | TRBV11-2 | NA | TRBJ1-1 | NA
CASSQSRAGGKFF | TGTGCCAGCAGCCAATCAAGGGCGGGGGGGAAGTTCTTC | TRBV14 | TRBD2 | TRBJ2-1 | NA
CASSIRGSGNTIYF | TGTGCCAGTAGTATAAGGGGATCTGGAAACACCATATATTTT | TRBV19 | NA | TRBJ1-3 | once
CASSLAGVGNTIYF | TGTGCCAGCAGCTTGGCAGGGGTCGGAAACACCATATATTTT | TRBV5-4 | NA | TRBJ1-3 | NA
CATRTGYGYTF | TGTGCCACTCGAACTGGGTATGGCTACACCTTC | TRBV15 | NA | TRBJ1-2 | NA
CASLPLQGSGNTIYF | TGTGCCAGCTTGCCCCTACAGGGCTCTGGAAACACCATATATTTT | TRBV18 | NA | TRBJ1-3 | NA
CASSRTAGTSGQDTQYF | TGTGCCAGCAGCCGAACTGCCGGGACTAGCGGTCAGGATACGCAGTATTTT | TRBV11-2 | TRBD2 | TRBJ2-3 | NA
CAIRDGSYEQYF | TGTGCCATCAGGGACGGATCCTACGAGCAGTACTTC | TRBV10-3 | NA | TRBJ2-7 | NA
CASSLGGGPLHGYTF | TGTGCCAGCAGCTTAGGGGGGGGTCCCCTCCATGGCTACACCTTC | TRBV7-6 | NA | TRBJ1-2 | NA
CASSKGGYQPQHF | TGTGCCAGCAGCAAAGGGGGGTATCAGCCCCAGCATTTT | TRBV7-2 | NA | TRBJ1-5 | NA
CASNQPGQGSEQYF | TGTGCCAGTAACCAACCGGGACAGGGAAGTGAGCAGTACTTC | TRBV19 | TRBD1 | TRBJ2-7 | once
CAPLERRSDEQYF | TGTGCCCCTTTAGAACGCCGGTCTGACGAGCAGTACTTC | TRBV24-1 | NA | TRBJ2-7 | NA
CASSQDAAGSPWGAFF | TGCGCCAGCAGCCAAGATGCGGCAGGGAGCCCCTGGGGCGCTTTCTTT | TRBV4-1 | NA | TRBJ1-1 | NA
CASSPTVSNYGYTF | TGTGCCAGCAGTCCAACAGTCTCTAACTATGGCTACACCTTC | TRBV6-5 | NA | TRBJ1-2 | NA
CASTANGLNSGNTIYF | TGTGCCAGTACCGCAAACGGACTGAATTCTGGAAACACCATATATTTT | TRBV19 | NA | TRBJ1-3 | once
CASSPPSRPGTGGTGELFF | TGTGCCAGCTCACCCCCTTCCCGGCCCGGGACAGGGGGGACCGGGGAGCTGTTTTTT | TRBV18 | TRBD1 | TRBJ2-2 | NA
CASSFALNTEAFF | TGTGCCAGCAGTTTTGCACTGAACACTGAAGCTTTCTTT | TRBV12-3/TRBV12-4 | NA | TRBJ1-1 | NA
CSVVTHSGYTF | TGCAGCGTTGTCACCCACAGTGGCTACACCTTC | TRBV29-1 | NA | TRBJ1-2 | once
CASSDAPLGGYTF | TGTGCCAGCAGTGACGCCCCCTTAGGAGGCTACACCTTC | TRBV6-1 | NA | TRBJ1-2 | NA
CATSLAGSDTQYF | TGTGCCACCTCACTAGCGGGATCAGATACGCAGTATTTT | TRBV19 | TRBD2 | TRBJ2-3 | NA
CASSPSGERRGNQPQHF | TGTGCCAGCAGCCCTTCGGGGGAGCGCCGGGGCAATCAGCCCCAGCATTTT | TRBV7-2 | NA | TRBJ1-5 | NA
CASSPGGAITDTQYF | TGTGCCAGCAGCCCGGGGGGGGCGATCACAGATACGCAGTATTTT | TRBV5-4 | TRBD2 | TRBJ2-3 | NA
CASSVPRGGADTGELFF | TGTGCCAGCAGCGTCCCCCGGGGGGGGGCCGACACCGGGGAGCTGTTTTTT | TRBV9 | TRBD2 | TRBJ2-2 | NA
CASSLGGSSTDTQYF | TGCGCCAGCAGCTTGGGTGGGTCTAGCACAGATACGCAGTATTTT | TRBV5-1 | NA | TRBJ2-3 | NA
CASSPTGTGGNTIYF | TGTGCCAGCAGCCCTACAGGGACAGGAGGAAACACCATATATTTT | TRBV3-1/TRBV3-2 | TRBD1 | TRBJ1-3 | once
CASSILAGSTDTQYF | TGTGCCAGCAGTATACTAGCGGGGAGCACAGATACGCAGTATTTT | TRBV2 | TRBD2 | TRBJ2-3 | NA
CASRWDSSSYNEQFF | TGTGCCAGTAGGTGGGACAGTAGCTCCTACAATGAGCAGTTCTTC | TRBV19 | TRBD1 | TRBJ2-1 | NA
CASSQAGRETQYF | TGTGCCAGCAGCCAAGCCGGGCGAGAGACCCAGTACTTC | TRBV4-2 | NA | TRBJ2-5 | NA
CSVSQGRNTEAFF | TGCAGCGTTTCACAGGGGCGGAACACTGAAGCTTTCTTT | TRBV29-1 | TRBD1 | TRBJ1-1 | NA
CASSPLRGGTEAFF | TGTGCCAGCAGCCCTTTACGAGGGGGCACTGAAGCTTTCTTT | TRBV5-6 | NA | TRBJ1-1 | NA
CASSYPGTGAWGGYTF | TGTGCCAGCAGTTACCCCGGGACAGGGGCCTGGGGAGGCTACACCTTC | TRBV6-2/TRBV6-3 | TRBD1 | TRBJ1-2 | NA
CASSGTGSSYNEQFF | TGTGCCAGCAGCGGAACCGGGAGCTCCTACAATGAGCAGTTCTTC | TRBV9 | NA | TRBJ2-1 | NA
CASSMWTGGELGNQPQHF | TGTGCCAGTAGTATGTGGACAGGGGGCGAGTTGGGCAATCAGCCCCAGCATTTT | TRBV19 | TRBD1 | TRBJ1-5 | few
CASSQGRDTEAFF | TGCGCCAGCAGCCAAGGGAGGGACACTGAAGCTTTCTTT | TRBV4-1 | NA | TRBJ1-1 | NA
CSARDGNTIYF | TGCAGTGCTCGCGACGGAAACACCATATATTTT | TRBV20-1 | NA | TRBJ1-3 | NA
CASSPRLGSGITYEQYF | TGTGCCAGCAGCCCCCGACTAGGTAGCGGGATTACCTACGAGCAGTACTTC | TRBV28 | TRBD2 | TRBJ2-7 | NA
CASSFIHRRGFTDTQYF | TGTGCCAGTAGCTTCATTCACAGGAGGGGATTCACAGATACGCAGTATTTT | TRBV19 | NA | TRBJ2-3 | NA
CASSPRRRNSGGTDTQYF | TGTGCCAGCTCACCCCGAAGACGTAATAGCGGGGGCACAGATACGCAGTATTTT | TRBV18 | TRBD2 | TRBJ2-3 | NA
CASSRRGGTGGVNEQFF | TGTGCCAGCAGCCGGCGCGGAGGGACAGGGGGGGTCAATGAGCAGTTCTTC | TRBV7-3 | TRBD1 | TRBJ2-1 | NA
CASSIIARTNTGELFF | TGTGCCAGTAGTATTATAGCCAGAACGAACACCGGGGAGCTGTTTTTT | TRBV19 | NA | TRBJ2-2 | NA
CAWSPQWGGGGTEAFF | TGTGCCTGGAGTCCGCAATGGGGGGGCGGAGGCACTGAAGCTTTCTTT | TRBV30 | NA | TRBJ1-1 | NA
CASRTGSYEQYF | TGTGCCAGCAGAACAGGGTCCTACGAGCAGTACTTC | TRBV27 | NA | TRBJ2-7 | NA
CAWRRNRLNTEAFF | TGTGCCTGGAGACGAAACAGATTGAACACTGAAGCTTTCTTT | TRBV30 | NA | TRBJ1-1 | few